Here is one T cell receptor (beta chain) with its context. The study drew participants aged about 18 to 90 years from fewer than 30 US areas. V trimming: 4 bases; J trimming: 4 bases; junction bases outside the gene matches: 5. The germline gives CDR1 SGHTA, CDR2 FQGNSA. The CDR3 has 14 residues. These data are taken from a study of blood T cell repertoires in COVID-19. Clones were read by immunoSEQ multiplex PCR, and TCRdb kept only the in-frame ones, dropping some. The table lists under 350,000 clones, around 86% of them singletons, with over 2% in the top ten. This clonotype was sampled from a woman in her late teens or twenties who had recovered from COVID-19. Sequences were obtained from PBMCs or T cells enriched from blood (not recorded which). The rearrangement joins TRBV7-2 to TRBJ1-2, with 8 bases lining up with TRBD1. The CDR3 DNA follows: TGTGCCAGCAGCTCGGACAGGGTAGGCTATGGCTACACCTTC. Translation gives CASSSDRVGYGYTF.